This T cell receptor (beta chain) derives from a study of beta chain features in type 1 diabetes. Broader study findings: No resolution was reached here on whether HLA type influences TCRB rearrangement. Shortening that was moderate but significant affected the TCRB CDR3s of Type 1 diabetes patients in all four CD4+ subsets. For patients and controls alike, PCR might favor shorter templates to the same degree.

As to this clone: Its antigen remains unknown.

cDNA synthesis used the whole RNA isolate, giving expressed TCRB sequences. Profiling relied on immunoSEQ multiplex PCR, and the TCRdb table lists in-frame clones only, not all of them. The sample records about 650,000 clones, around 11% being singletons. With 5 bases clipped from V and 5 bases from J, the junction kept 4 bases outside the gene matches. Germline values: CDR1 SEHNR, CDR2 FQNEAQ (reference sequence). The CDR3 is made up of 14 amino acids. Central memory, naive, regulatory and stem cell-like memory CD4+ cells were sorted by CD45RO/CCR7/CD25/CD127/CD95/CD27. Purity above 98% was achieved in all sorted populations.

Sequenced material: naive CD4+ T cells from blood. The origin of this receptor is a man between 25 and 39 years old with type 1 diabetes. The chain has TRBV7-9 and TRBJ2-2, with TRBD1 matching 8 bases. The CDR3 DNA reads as TGTGCCAGCAGCGCCCGACAGGGGACCGGGGAGCTGTTTTTT. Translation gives CASSARQGTGELFF.